These 7 T cell receptor beta chains originate from one sample sequenced in a study of response to subunit inactivated influenza vaccine. MiXCR, run by TCRdb on the RT-PCR reads, gives a single entry per CDR3 protein. In the table there are about 780,000 distinct CDR3 sequences, under 20% of which are singletons. The sequencing used PBMCs from blood, collected about 5 days after vaccination. All receptors derive from a man between 45 and 60 years old who received an inactivated influenza vaccine.

This clonotype was observed at least ten times. The chain employs TRBV29-1 and TRBJ2-7; 9 bases line up with TRBD1. V trimming: 4 bases; J trimming: 2 bases; junction bases outside the gene matches: 3. This CDR3 contains 13 residues. The germline gives CDR1 SQVTM, CDR2 ANQGSEA. The CDR3 nucleotides are TGCAGCGTTGGACAGGGGGTTGCCTACGAGCAGTACTTC. Amino acid sequence: CSVGQGVAYEQYF.

The chain couples TRBV10-3 to TRBJ1-6; D gene ambiguous. The CDR3 is 15 amino acids. V shed 0 bases and J shed 9 bases, with 12 bases lying between them. Germline assignment: CDR1 ENHRY and CDR2 SYGVKD. The CDR3: CAISESSGDISPLHF. CDR3 coding DNA: TGTGCCATCAGTGAGTCGAGCGGGGATATTTCACCCCTCCACTTT.

This rearrangement joins TRBV10-3 to TRBJ2-5; TRBD2 matches 7 bases. Germline-derived CDR1 and CDR2 are ENHRY and SYGVKD. V gave up 10 bases and J gave up 2 bases; unmatched junction bases: 10. This CDR3 region has 14 residues. The CDR3 sequence is CATRERGTQETQYF. Written as DNA, the CDR3 is TGTGCCACCCGAGAGCGGGGCACTCAAGAGACCCAGTACTTC.

This clonotype was seen a few times. The CDR3 spells CASSYWETSGIYNEQFF. Written as DNA, the CDR3 is TGTGCCAGCAGTTACTGGGAGACTAGCGGGATCTACAATGAGCAGTTCTTC. The chain couples TRBV6-2 or TRBV6-3 to TRBJ2-1; TRBD2 matches 11 bases. This CDR3 region has 17 residues. From germline, CDR1 is MNHEY and CDR2 SVGEGT. The junction had 5 bases not matched to a gene; V was cut back by 1 base and J by 3 bases.

V usage is TRBV6-6 and J usage is TRBJ1-6; unclear D gene. The ends were cut back, 5 bases at V and 5 bases at J, with 1 base in the middle. Germline V gene lookup returns CDR1 MNHNY and CDR2 SVGAGI (reference sequence). The CDR3 loop spans 11 amino acids. This CDR3 is CASSHNSPLHF. The CDR3 nucleotides are TGTGCCAGCAGTCATAATTCACCCCTCCACTTT.

This clonotype was detected a few times. This chain connects TRBV29-1 to TRBJ2-5; possibly TRBD1 or TRBD2 for D (5 bases each). V lost 2 bases to trimming and J lost 5 bases, with 18 bases between them. Looked up from germline, CDR1 is SQVTM and CDR2 is ANQGSEA. There are 15 residues in the CDR3. The CDR3 DNA reads as TGCAGCGTTGAAAAGTTGGGACCTCCTAGGGAGACCCAGTACTTC. Amino acids: CSVEKLGPPRETQYF.

The rearrangement joins TRBV9 to TRBJ2-5, with a weak D call TRBD1 (6 bases). Germline lookup yields CDR1 SGDLS and CDR2 YYNGEE. Trimming took off 2 bases at V and 5 bases at J, with 10 bases between the two ends. This CDR3 spans 13 amino acids. The CDR3 DNA follows: TGTGCCAGCAGCGTCGGACAGCTGGAGACCCAGTACTTC. This codes for CASSVGQLETQYF.